This T cell receptor (beta chain) came from a study of blood T cell repertoires in COVID-19. Study-wide background: Samples came from the United States, Italy and Spain, spanning acute and convalescent COVID-19. In each case, the material was cDNA or gDNA derived from T cells, B-cell-depleted T cells, or PBMCs.

Original processing methods: The authors estimated nucleated cell counts from reference gene primer amplification. Sequenced by immunoSEQ multiplex PCR; TCRdb stores in-frame clones only, minus some. V, J and clone size reflect that table, while D and trimming were determined from the DNA. The data hold some 21,000 clones, with approximately 88% observed a single time. Germline CDR1 is SGHNT and CDR2 is YENEEA. V gave up 5 bases and J gave up 3 bases, with 14 bases separating them. This CDR3 has 14 amino acids. Sequences were obtained from peripheral blood. The rearrangement joins TRBV11-3 to TRBJ2-7; D possibly corresponds to TRBD1 (5 bases). The sequence was collected from a man aged 40-49 years with acute or convalescent COVID-19. CDR3 nucleotide sequence: TGTGCCAGCAGCCTCGACAGAAGACTCTACGAGCAGTACTTC. This translates into CASSLDRRLYEQYF.